A single sample gave rise to the 29 T cell receptor beta chains below, sequenced in a study of response to subunit inactivated influenza vaccine (dated by TCRdb to about 2018). The time point label of this sample denotes: approximately 45 days after influenza vaccine administration. Library preparation used RT-PCR. Sequencing relied on an Illumina HiSeq 2500. Using fastp at Q25 and MiXCR, TCRdb reprocessed the public reads and kept productive beta chains. For every CDR3 protein sequence, its rows merge into one entry that carries the most common genes and DNA. This sample has over 400,000 distinct CDR3 sequences in its table, and approximately 11% of those were observed once. The ten largest clones capture less than 15% of the sample. The sequencing used PBMCs from blood, collected 35 to 45 days after vaccination. These receptors all stem from a man aged 50 to 60 who received an inactivated influenza vaccine. Donor details come from another sample of the same person, matched by shared clones.

This clonotype has a count of ten or more. The rearrangement joins TRBV6-5 to TRBJ2-3; the D gene is possibly TRBD1 (5 bases). CDR1 is MNHEY, CDR2 SVGAGI, per germline. This CDR3 is 12 amino acids long. The ends were cut back, 4 bases at V and 9 bases at J, with 11 bases in the middle. This CDR3 is CASSSPWGTQYF. In DNA form, the CDR3 reads TGTGCCAGCAGTTCCCCGTGGGGCACGCAGTATTTT.

The chain is built from TRBV11-2 and TRBJ2-2, with TRBD2 matching over 8 bases. This CDR3 has 14 amino acids. The germline CDR1 and CDR2 sequences are SGHAT and FQNNGV. V dropped 7 bases and J dropped 6; count of bases not matched to a gene: 7. CDR3 bases: TGTGCCAGCACCCTGGCAGCGGGGGCCGGGGAGCTGTTTTTT. It is translated as CASTLAAGAGELFF.

This clonotype was recorded many times. The chain links TRBV27 to TRBJ2-1, with 15 bases fitting TRBD2. CDR3 length equals 17 residues. V shed 2 bases, J shed 4 bases, and the junction held 3 bases outside the gene matches. Germline V gives CDR1 MNHEY, CDR2 SMNVEV (reference sequence). CDR3 DNA sequence: TGTGCCAGCAGTTTAGGGACTAGCGGGGGGCGGTACAATGAGCAGTTCTTC. As protein: CASSLGTSGGRYNEQFF.

The rearrangement joins TRBV4-3 to TRBJ2-1, with 9 bases aligning to TRBD2. V gave up 0 bases and J gave up 3 bases; unmatched junction bases: 15. CDR1 and CDR2 from the germline V gene are LGHNA and YSLEER. The CDR3 length is 20 residues. The CDR3 coding sequence is TGCGCCAGCAGCCAAGATCCCCAGCGGGGGGCCAGAGGACTCTACAATGAGCAGTTCTTC. Its translation: CASSQDPQRGARGLYNEQFF.

J is TRBJ1-4 and V is TRBV20-1; 7 bases map to TRBD1. This CDR3 comprises 16 residues. With V trimmed by 1 base and J by 7 bases, 12 bases remained unmatched. CDR1 and CDR2 (germline): DFQATT, SNEGSKA (reference sequence). The CDR3 DNA sequence: TGCAGTGCTAGAGGGGAGTTGAGGGGGCAGGGTGAAAAACTGTTTTTT. Protein sequence: CSARGELRGQGEKLFF.

This clonotype showed up many times. This chain joins TRBV12-3 or TRBV12-4 and TRBJ1-5; D is undetermined. V was shortened by 5 bases and J by 0 bases, with 11 bases between the two germline ends. The CDR3 covers 15 residues. CDR3 nucleotides: TGTGCCAGCAGTCTAGGGTCAGCTAGCAATCAGCCCCAGCATTTT. It codes for CASSLGSASNQPQHF.

The rearrangement uses TRBV7-9 and TRBJ2-6; D unclear. The CDR3 runs 14 residues. V shed 8 bases and J shed 0 bases, with 8 bases lying between them. Germline V gene lookup returns CDR1 SEHNR and CDR2 FQNEAQ (reference sequence). The CDR3 protein is CASRDNSGANVLTF. CDR3 nucleotides: TGTGCCAGCCGCGACAACTCTGGGGCCAACGTCCTGACTTTC.

This clonotype was picked up a small number of times. The CDR3: CASSQGGGTGRRKLFF. The CDR3 DNA reads TGCGCCAGCAGCCAAGGTGGGGGGACAGGGAGGCGAAAACTGTTTTTT. This chain joins TRBV4-1 and TRBJ1-4; 9 nucleotides match TRBD1. This CDR3 region has 16 residues. CDR1 MGHRA and CDR2 YSYEKL come from the germline V gene. V lost 1 base, J lost 10 bases, and 10 bases stayed unmatched.

The V and J genes are TRBV24-1 and TRBJ1-1; D unclear. The V and J ends lost 6 bases and 1 base respectively, with 8 bases between them. The CDR3 has 13 amino acids. From germline, CDR1 is KGHDR and CDR2 SFDVKD. The CDR3 loop reads CATSNIRNTEAFF. The CDR3 region has the DNA TGTGCCACCAGTAACATCCGGAACACTGAAGCTTTCTTT.

The chain uses TRBV20-1 and TRBJ1-1; 7 bases are a match to TRBD1. CDR1 DFQATT and CDR2 SNEGSKA come from the germline V gene (reference sequence). The CDR3 runs to 13 residues. V was pared by 2 bases and J by 3 bases, with 3 bases of the junction left unmatched. The CDR3 nucleotides are TGCAGTGCTAGAAGGGGGCGCGACACTGAAGCTTTCTTT. Translated, it gives CSARRGRDTEAFF.

The chain recombines TRBV7-8 with TRBJ1-5; 7 bases line up with TRBD1. CDR1 and CDR2 (germline): SGHVS, FQNEAQ. The J segment lost 6 bases and the V segment lost 0 bases, leaving 5 bases of the junction unmatched. The CDR3 length is 15 residues. The CDR3 bases are TGTGCCAGCAGCTTAGCAGGGGGCGCGGGTCAGCCCCAGCATTTT. Translated, it gives CASSLAGGAGQPQHF.

This clonotype has only a few counts. V usage is TRBV6-1 and J usage is TRBJ2-2, with D possibly being TRBD2 (5 bases). Deletions cut 6 bases from V and 6 bases from J, with 14 bases between. Germline assignment: CDR1 MNHNS and CDR2 SASEGT. The CDR3 is 14 residues long. The CDR3 sequence is CASRVEASAGELFF. CDR3 nucleotide sequence: TGTGCCAGCAGGGTGGAGGCAAGCGCCGGGGAGCTGTTTTTT.

This chain uses TRBV20-1 with TRBJ2-1, with 9 positions matching TRBD1. The V gene's germline CDR1 is DFQATT and CDR2 SNEGSKA (reference sequence). The CDR3 runs to 13 residues. Trimming took 6 bases from V and 8 from J; bases not matched to a gene: 8. The CDR3 region has the DNA TGCAGTGCAAGACAGGGGGGGGGTCATGAGCAGTTCTTC. This codes for CSARQGGGHEQFF.

This clonotype was counted at least ten times. The V and J genes are TRBV28 and TRBJ2-7; weak D call: TRBD1 (6 bases). This CDR3 is built from 14 residues. Germline V gene lookup returns CDR1 MDHEN and CDR2 SYDVKM. V was trimmed by 5 bases and J by 2 bases, leaving 13 bases between them. The CDR3 loop reads CASSRTGSPYEQYF. CDR3 nucleotides: TGTGCCAGCAGTCGTACAGGGTCCCCCTACGAGCAGTACTTC.

This chain links TRBV12-3 or TRBV12-4 with TRBJ1-6; D unresolved. The V end was cut by 5 bases, the J end by 8 bases, with 10 bases between. There are 13 residues in the CDR3. CDR3 sequence (DNA): TGTGCCAGCAGTCTATTTAGGGATTCACCCCTCCACTTT. Protein: CASSLFRDSPLHF.

This clonotype came up a few times. The gene calls are TRBV28 and TRBJ2-3; maybe TRBD1 (5 bases). Trimming removed 7 bases at V and 4 bases at J, with 12 bases between. The CDR3 covers 13 residues. The germline V gene has CDR1 MDHEN and CDR2 SYDVKM. The CDR3 sequence is CASTMMGPDTQYF. The CDR3 DNA follows: TGTGCCAGCACTATGATGGGGCCAGATACGCAGTATTTT.

This clonotype occurred a few times. This chain links TRBV12-3 or TRBV12-4 with TRBJ2-1; 9 bases agree with TRBD2. The CDR3 consists of 15 residues. The ends lost 3 bases at V and 9 bases at J; junction bases unmatched: 9. For the CDR3, the DNA is TGTGCCAGCAGTTTGCCTAGCGGGGTGTATGGTGAGCAGTTCTTC. Translation gives CASSLPSGVYGEQFF.

This clonotype was detected a few times. One end of the junction varies from germline; a read error may be responsible. The chain uses TRBV7-9 and TRBJ2-2; a possible D gene is TRBD2 (5 bases). The CDR3 extends over 16 amino acids. Looked up from germline, CDR1 is SEHNR and CDR2 is FQNEAQ (reference sequence). The CDR3 sequence is CASSLVAGANTGEPFF. For the CDR3, the DNA is TGTGCCAGCAGCTTAGTGGCAGGAGCGAACACCGGGGAGCCGTTTTTT.

The rearrangement links TRBV12-3 or TRBV12-4 to TRBJ2-5; D is perhaps TRBD1 (6 bases). V lost 4 bases and J 0 bases, leaving 15 bases between the germline ends. The CDR3 totals 16 residues. CDR3 amino acids: CASSSRSGAYQETQYF. The CDR3 region has the DNA TGTGCCAGCAGTTCGAGGTCAGGGGCGTACCAAGAGACCCAGTACTTC.

This clonotype has a count of ten or more. The chain has TRBV11-2 and TRBJ2-7; D remains ambiguous. Germline lookup yields CDR1 SGHAT and CDR2 FQNNGV. The germline V and J ends were trimmed by 2 bases and 8 bases, with 10 bases remaining between them. This CDR3 comprises 12 residues. The CDR3 reads CASSLYTLQQYF. CDR3 bases: TGTGCCAGCAGCTTATACACCCTCCAGCAGTACTTC.

Worth noting for this clonotype: This may be a read error: a much more frequent sequence differs by one nucleotide. J is TRBJ1-4 and V is TRBV12-3 or TRBV12-4; D call uncertain. The CDR3 contains 14 residues. The DNA for the CDR3 is TGTGCCAGCCGTTTACGGGGTGGAAATGAAAAACTGTTTTTT. Residues: CASRLRGGNEKLFF.

This chain connects TRBV5-1 to TRBJ1-1; maybe TRBD1 (6 bases). V gave up 0 bases and J gave up 1 base, with 10 bases separating them. Germline V CDR1 and CDR2: SGHRS, YFSETQ. The CDR3 loop spans 15 amino acids. The CDR3 loop reads CASSLVMGANTEAFF. CDR3 DNA sequence: TGCGCCAGCAGCTTGGTTATGGGGGCGAACACTGAAGCTTTCTTT.

V usage is TRBV7-2 and J usage is TRBJ2-1; D perhaps matches TRBD2 (7 bases). The CDR3 extends over 15 amino acids. Trimming took 1 base from V and 10 from J, leaving 17 bases between them. Per the germline V gene, CDR1 is SGHTA and CDR2 is FQGNSA. CDR3 region: CASSLEVGGGGEQFF. CDR3 coding DNA: TGTGCCAGCAGCTTAGAAGTCGGAGGGGGGGGCGAGCAGTTCTTC.

The table lists this clonotype with many counts. The CDR3 reads CASSEGRLTVQETQYF. As DNA, the CDR3 is TGTGCCAGCAGTGAGGGCAGACTAACAGTCCAAGAGACCCAGTACTTC. The gene calls are TRBV2 and TRBJ2-5, with D maybe TRBD2 (5 bases). Trimming removed 3 bases at V and 1 base at J, with 15 bases between. Germline assignment: CDR1 SNHLY and CDR2 FYNNEI. The CDR3 is 16 amino acids. Variable domain in full (rest from reference TRBV2 and TRBJ2-5): EPEVTQTPSHQVTQMGQEVILRCVPISNHLYFYWYRQILGQKVEFLVSFYNNEISEKSEIFDDQFSVERPDGSNFTLKIRSTKLEDSAMYFCASSEGRLTVQETQYFGPGTRLLVL.

This clonotype was counted many times. The chain couples TRBV6-5 to TRBJ2-1; TRBD2 is a possible D gene (5 bases). Germline V gene data show CDR1 as MNHEY and CDR2 as SVGAGI. The CDR3 is 13 residues long. Trimming left V 4 bases short and J 8 bases short, with 12 bases between. The CDR3 DNA is TGTGCCAGCAGTTCCCCCCTAGCCTATGAGCAGTTCTTC. This sequence encodes CASSSPLAYEQFF.

CDR3 nucleotides: TGTGCCAGCAGCCCTCACCCCAGGGGGCCCTCTGGAAACACCATATATTTT. This translates into CASSPHPRGPSGNTIYF. This sequence joins TRBV27 and TRBJ1-3, with 8 bases that match TRBD1. V shed 6 bases and J 0 bases; nucleotides not matched to a gene: 10. The CDR3 totals 17 residues. Germline V gene sequence: CDR1 MNHEY, CDR2 SMNVEV (reference sequence).

The sample holds a few counts of this clonotype. The chain carries TRBV7-8 and TRBJ1-2; the D gene is possibly TRBD1 (5 bases). Germline V gives CDR1 SGHVS, CDR2 FQNEAQ. CDR3 length: 14 amino acids. V dropped 3 bases and J dropped 4 bases, with 12 bases sitting between them. CDR3 region: CASSLGGGSYGYTF. CDR3 in DNA: TGTGCCAGCAGCTTGGGTGGGGGAAGCTATGGCTACACCTTC.

This clonotype has only a few counts. This chain connects TRBV7-2 to TRBJ1-1; D remains ambiguous. Germline CDR1 reads SGHTA; CDR2 reads FQGNSA. The CDR3 loop spans 13 amino acids. Trimming removed 0 bases at V and 10 bases at J, with 12 bases between. For the CDR3, the DNA is TGTGCCAGCAGCTTAGCCAAGGGTTCGCGAGCTTTCTTT. Protein product: CASSLAKGSRAFF.

In its sample, this clonotype was seen a few times. V usage is TRBV27 and J usage is TRBJ2-1, with D hard to call. V was cut by 8 bases and J by 1 base, with 12 bases left in between. CDR1 MNHEY and CDR2 SMNVEV come from the germline V gene (reference sequence). There are 14 residues in the CDR3. The CDR3, as DNA: TGTGCCAGCTGGACGGTTCGATCCTACAATGAGCAGTTCTTC. Its translation: CASWTVRSYNEQFF.